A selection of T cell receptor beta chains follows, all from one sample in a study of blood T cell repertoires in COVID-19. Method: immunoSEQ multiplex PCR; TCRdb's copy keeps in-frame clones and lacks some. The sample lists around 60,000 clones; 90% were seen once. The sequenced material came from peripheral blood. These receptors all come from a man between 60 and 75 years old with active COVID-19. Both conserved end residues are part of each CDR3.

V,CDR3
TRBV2,CATEMAGWSEKLFF
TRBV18,CASSPAGLEQYF
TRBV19,CASSIAGGANVLTF
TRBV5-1,CASSWRGQGTGELFF
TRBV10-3,CAISGRANTGELFF
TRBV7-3,CASSLTGLETQYF
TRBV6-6,CASSYRERNQPQHF
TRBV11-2,CASSVTGQTYEQYF
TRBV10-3,CAIGPEHEQYF
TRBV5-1,CASSLLSAANTEAFF
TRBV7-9,CASSLVGAPGQPQHF
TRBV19,CASSQDPPQGTSKTQYF
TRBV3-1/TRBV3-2,CASSQGRAQGSGELFF
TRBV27,CASSLSGGALNFPVNEQFF
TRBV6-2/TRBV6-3,CASSPTSRRADTQYF
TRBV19,CASSMEGPGTYEQYF
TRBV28,CASSLSGTGLQPQHF
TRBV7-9,CASSSPNENEQFF
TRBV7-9,CASSFGNRAGANVLTF
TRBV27,CASKTSGPDTQYF
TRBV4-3,CASSQDQGANQPQHF
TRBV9,CASSANQGAHTEAFF
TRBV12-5,CASGLALQGAAGYTF
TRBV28,CASRARGLAFEQYF
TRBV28,CASRRTSNKGYTF
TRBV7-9,CASSLSPQSLHF
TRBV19,CASREGASGRTDTQYF
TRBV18,CASSPPIAGARPGERTQYF
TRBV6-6,CASRHRGSNTGELFF
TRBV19,CASSTTAGSNQPQHF
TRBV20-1,CSAWTGMGYTF
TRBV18,CASSPGQTSYNSPLHF
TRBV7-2,CASSSNLYTDTQYF
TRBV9,CASSGTGNQPQHF
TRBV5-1,CASSVASAYEQYF
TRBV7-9,CASSLGRELDTQYF
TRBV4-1,CASSPSGTGGTGANVLTF
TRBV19,CASSIEAGIGEAFF
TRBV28,CASSLWAGRYTF
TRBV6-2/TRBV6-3,CASSYSTGGSNQPQHF
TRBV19,CASQTSGGVFGTGELFF
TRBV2,CASHGQGSNQPQHF
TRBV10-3,CAISGGKGVGYNEQFF